The following is a TCR beta chain sequence with its context. The antigen it recognizes is unknown. Per-base quality was not reported, and no clone a single base away is much larger than it. Inclusive of the bounding cysteine and phenylalanine, the CDR3 is 14 residues long. The only DNA kept is the CDR3, 42 bases in frame from the first base. At the junction V is shortened by 5 bases and J by 8 bases; bases outside the gene matches: 10. Via the germline V gene (reference sequence), CDR1 is MNHNY and CDR2 SVGAGI. The library was obtained by the immunoSEQ multiplex PCR assay. A mixture of 60 forward primers for TCR Vbeta segments and 13 reverse primers for TCR Jbeta segments was used in the multiplex PCR. The CDR3 region of rearranged TCR beta genes was amplified from genomic DNA by a multiplex PCR assay. On the Illumina HiSeq System, the amplified TCR beta libraries were sequenced as 87-base-pair reads. Per the original workflow: In a later analysis, some 80 million unique TCR beta chains were counted across the approximately 670 repertoires, and roughly 10 million of these chains were shared by at least two donors. A nearest-neighbor algorithm error-corrected the raw reads and collapsed the reads into unique sequences, merging closely related sequences to remove PCR and sequencing errors. CDR3 sequences were aligned to IMGT reference sequences to assign V, D and J gene segments. For a sequence to be retained, a match of at least six nucleotides was required to both a V gene segment and a J gene segment. Rearrangements were classified as productive when the CDR3 lacked stop codons and remained in frame with V and J, and all other rearrangements were classified as non-productive. CDR3 was defined by IMGT convention, running from the second conserved V-encoded cysteine to the conserved J-encoded phenylalanine. Sequences without an unambiguous match to a single V gene segment were excluded from the earlier analysis of several hundred of the donors. In an earlier analysis of approximately 590 of the donors, a V segment was called functional when productive rearrangements were above 56.7%, and segregating when the standard deviation between donors exceeded 5%. A statistical classification framework was built to diagnose cytomegalovirus status from the catalog of TCR beta chain sequences. In a later analysis, TCR nucleotide sequences were compared against IMGT/GENE-DB human TR gene sequences so that V and J genes could be assigned. The TCRdist pipeline was used in a later analysis to assign CDR3 sequences and most-parsimonious VDJ recombination scenarios. In a later analysis, every TCR beta chain was defined by the combination of its CDR3 amino acid sequence and its V-gene family, and reads without a unique V-gene family were dropped. A later analysis removed nearly 600 highly shared, low-generation-probability nucleotide sequences to deal with suspected cross-contamination and a sequencing artifact. A later analysis calculated a clonal expansion index for each public chain from normalized within-repertoire ranks of inferred template counts. Generation probabilities in a later analysis came from a VDJ recombination model fitted to out-of-frame rearrangements, and those results were checked against IGoR. In a later analysis, hypergeometric tests were used to score TCR-TCR, TCR-HLA and TCR-CMV co-occurrence, with a repertoire-size bias correction applied to TCR pairs. In a later analysis, false discovery rates were estimated by permuting HLA or CMV assignments 20 times. In a later analysis, co-occurring TCRs were grouped using DBSCAN, and TCRdist sequence similarity was added for clustering within HLA-allele-positive subsets. Repertoires with fewer than 30,000 or more than 120,000 public chains, plus five repertoires with anomalous nucleotide sharing, were excluded from co-occurrence clustering. Sourced from immuneACCESS, this table was stored by TCRdb with only in-frame sequences that have V and J called. A share of the clones is absent; for the studies checked, an unresolved V gene accounts for under half, and the remainder has no known explanation. The DNA was the basis for D and trimming; V, J and clone size are from that table. Here the sample has 190,000 or so clones; approximately 78% occur a single time. 6% to 8% of the sample goes to the ten largest clones.

The cohort was made up of several hundred healthy bone marrow donors. Cohort members were all nominally healthy when sampled, although unrecorded immune exposures were likely present. The donor tested CMV seropositive and was one of the 289 seropositive cohort members. Every donor gave a peripheral blood sample, and the peripheral blood mononuclear cells from that sample were used for TCR beta sequencing. Genomic DNA was extracted from the blood cell samples with the Qiagen DNeasy Blood Extraction Kit. This entry belongs to a study of cytomegalovirus exposure and HLA in healthy donors (dated by TCRdb to the late 2010s). Regarding the study in general: According to an earlier analysis of 450 to 650 of the donors, about 180 million T cells yielded approximately 120 million unique TCR beta sequences and approximately 300 Gb of sequence data. An early release that covered some 640 HLA-typed donors contained approximately 300 gigabases of sequencing data and about 84 million unique TCR sequences. The study aimed to test whether signatures of past pathogen exposure could be identified by cataloging public T cell receptors. To predict cytomegalovirus infection status, the study brought together high-throughput TCR immunosequencing, statistical association of individual TCRs with disease status, and machine learning. Roughly 5 DR-DQ haplotypes were handled as single units for association and clustering, since linkage in the cohort was strong. Donor age, sex, ethnicity and CMV serostatus were compiled together with the repertoire data. A later genetic analysis took genome-wide SNP genotypes for about three fifths of the 666 donors and used that subset as a discovery cohort. An earlier analysis of 500 to 650 of the donors applied high-throughput TCR beta sequencing to assess whether each TCR beta V gene segment acted as functional or pseudogenic. Of the roughly 400 genotyped donors, 65% to 90% were placed in the genetic ancestry cluster associated with self-reported Caucasian donors. Besides the first cohort of roughly 700 subjects, a separate validation cohort made up of around 120 different subjects was used. To study patterns of TCR occurrence, a later analysis re-analyzed previously published TCR beta repertoires from 666 donors and added high-resolution HLA genotyping. In the later analysis, no new phenotypic data were used to find candidate immune exposures; instead, reliance was placed on TCR beta sequences and their occurrence across donors. The number of donors typed differed by locus, with roughly 620-630 for A, B, C, DRB1 and DQB1, about 500 for DQA1, under 610 for DPA1, and over 400 for DPB1. HLA typing covered class I and class II loci at four-digit resolution. Among about 410 genotyped donors of the cohort, an average of roughly 230,000 unique TCR beta nucleotide sequences was sequenced per donor, of which about 19% were non-productive. The study used immunosequencing to profile the T cell repertoires of 666 subjects and linked those repertoires to cytomegalovirus serostatus. Every discovery cohort repertoire had been produced on one sequencing platform.

What the research found in general, with its limitations: Only TCR beta chains were sequenced in this cohort, and the absence of alpha or paired-chain data limited detectable features. According to a later analysis, most CMV-associated TCR beta chains appeared to be HLA-restricted, and the HLA associations seemed to be driven largely by CMV exposure. In a later analysis, around 15,000 TCR beta sequences were associated with specific HLA alleles at a false discovery rate of 0.05. Cytomegalovirus status was reported to be diagnosed by the classifier with high specificity and sensitivity in both the original and validation cohorts. In a later analysis, several top co-occurrence clusters were reported to appear linked to parvovirus B19, influenza, CMV and Epstein-Barr virus. Assigning TCR associations to individual alleles was difficult when HLA alleles, especially DR and DQ, strongly co-occurred. Some IMGT-functional V segments, including TRBV6-2 and TRBV6-3, could not be told apart with the 87-base-pair reads, so those segments were excluded. The only immune exposure information available for the cohort was CMV serostatus. A cluster of highly shared sequence variants was judged likely to be a technical artifact of the sequencing pipeline. In an earlier analysis of over 550 of the donors, most TCR beta V segments were observed in productive rearrangements about 87% or about 30% of the time, broadly matching IMGT annotations. A later analysis found that TCR association rates varied across HLA loci, with DRB1 alleles showing the most associated TCRs and HLA-C alleles the fewest. Three of the identified cytomegalovirus-associated TCR beta chains were confirmed in vitro to be specific for cytomegalovirus antigens. Compared with the approximately 670-donor mean, donors in an Asian-associated ancestry cluster had fewer N-insertions in productive TCRs, according to a later genetic analysis. Most TCR sequences were seen in very few donors, while some public TCRs were found in many individuals. V-gene and J-gene trimming of TCR beta chains was associated with a missense DCLRE1C variant in a later genetic analysis, and the association was replicated in an independent cohort. Sequencing depth was assumed to be roughly uniform across donors in the presence/absence analyses, though that assumption may not hold. It was suggested by the authors that the approach could potentially be generalized to other disease states and immunological phenotypes. A further reported finding was that TCR beta sequences accurately predicted the HLA-A and HLA-B alleles for most subjects in the first cohort. In a later analysis, HLA-associated TCR beta chains were found to be more clonally expanded and to have lower generation probabilities than equally common non-associated chains. Some 15 rarely observed V segments, including chromosome 9 orphons, were excluded from the earlier analysis of several hundred of the donors because counts were too low. Linkage disequilibrium might explain the correlated functional status among segregating V segments, but an unknown experimental factor could not be ruled out. The study listed 164 TCR beta chains as associated with cytomegalovirus. Because HLA typing was unavailable for some donors at each locus, only the typed subset was used in association tests.

Recombination linked TRBV6-6 to TRBJ1-2; TRBD1 matches 8 bases in the middle. Sequenced: PBMCs. The source is a woman between 45 and 65 years old in good health and CMV-seropositive. CDR3 protein: CASSQGAAAKGYTF. The DNA sequence is as follows: TGTGCCAGCAGTCAGGGGGCCGCTGCTAAAGGCTACACCTTC.